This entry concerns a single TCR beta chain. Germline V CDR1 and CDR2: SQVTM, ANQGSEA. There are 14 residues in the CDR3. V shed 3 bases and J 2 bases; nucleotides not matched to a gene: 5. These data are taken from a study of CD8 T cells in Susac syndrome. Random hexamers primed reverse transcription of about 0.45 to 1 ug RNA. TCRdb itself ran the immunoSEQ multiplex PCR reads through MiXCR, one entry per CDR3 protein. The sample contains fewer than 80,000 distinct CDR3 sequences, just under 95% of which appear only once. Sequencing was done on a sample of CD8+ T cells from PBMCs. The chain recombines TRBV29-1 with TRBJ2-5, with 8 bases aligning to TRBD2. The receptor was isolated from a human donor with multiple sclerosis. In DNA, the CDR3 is TGCAGCGTTGACGGGCGGGAGGTACAAGAGACCCAGTACTTC. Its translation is CSVDGREVQETQYF.